The sequence of this TCR beta chain was determined in a study of PD-1 blockade in classical Hodgkin lymphoma. The overall study: With a 2-week interval, patients received intravenous nivolumab at 3 mg/kg. Overall study findings and caveats: A significant rise in TCR diversity by C4D1 was seen for CD4+ but not CD8+ cells. Exclusion applied to patients who initiated nivolumab less than 1 year following ASCT. Whoever responded completely had baseline diversity much like that seen in newly diagnosed patients.

About this clone: Its target is not known.

Assay used: immunoSEQ multiplex PCR; TCRdb lists only in-frame clones, some missing. The table records some 150,000 clones, approximately 72% of them present only once. Germline V gene sequence: CDR1 MGHDK, CDR2 SYGVNS. This CDR3 contains 13 residues. Trimming took 5 bases from V and 1 from J, leaving 8 bases between them. Every single patient, without exception, relapsed after autologous stem cell transplantation, and brentuximab vedotin exposure varied. This sequence was found in a human donor with classical Hodgkin lymphoma. Sequencing used peripheral blood mononuclear cells (PBMCs), obtained before the second cycle of nivolumab. The chain uses TRBV25-1 and TRBJ1-1; D is unresolved. CDR3 DNA sequence: TGTGCCAGCAGTATTAACCCGAACACTGAAGCTTTCTTT. Amino acid sequence: CASSINPNTEAFF.